This paragraph covers one T cell receptor (beta chain) sequence. The data derive from a study of T cell responses to AZD1222 COVID-19 vaccine. Losses at the gene ends were 1 base for V and 3 bases for J; bases not matched to a gene: 1. Germline V gene lookup returns CDR1 MNHNY and CDR2 SVGAGI (reference sequence). The CDR3 loop spans 14 amino acids. The repertoire was sequenced with immunoSEQ multiplex PCR; TCRdb's copy has only in-frame clones and lacks some. The table includes roughly 150,000 clones, 90% detected once. Sequenced here: peripheral blood, sampled 28 days after the second AZD1222 dose. The receptor was derived from an adult who received the AZD1222 COVID-19 vaccine. J is TRBJ2-7 and V is TRBV6-6; TRBD2 matches at 9 bases. Written as DNA, the CDR3 is TGTGCCAGCAGTTACTGGCGGGAGGGCTACGAGCAGTACTTC. Protein sequence: CASSYWREGYEQYF.